This T cell receptor (beta chain) was sequenced for a study of blood T cell repertoires in COVID-19. Background on the study: COVID-19 samples, acute and convalescent, were from the United States, Italy and Spain. PBMCs, B-cell-depleted T cells, or T cells were the source of the cDNA or gDNA that made up the material.

Germline V gene sequence: CDR1 SEHNR, CDR2 FQNEAQ (reference sequence). CDR3 size: 14 residues. The V gene lost 5 bases and the J gene lost 1 base, with 12 bases spanning the gap. How the authors handled the data: Reference gene primers were amplified, and this amplification served to estimate nucleated cell counts. The method was immunoSEQ multiplex PCR; TCRdb's version includes in-frame clones alone and lacks a portion of them. V and J calls and clone size are as listed in that table; D and trimming were resolved from the DNA. Counted here are about 200,000 clones, around four fifths occurring once; the ten biggest clones make up 27%.

Input material: peripheral blood. The clonotype comes from a man aged 40-49 years with acute or convalescent COVID-19. The J gene is TRBJ2-7, the V gene TRBV7-9, with D maybe TRBD1 (6 bases). CDR3 amino acids: CASSHDRTSYEQYF. CDR3 in DNA: TGTGCCAGCAGCCATGACAGGACGTCCTACGAGCAGTACTTC.